Listed below are T cell receptor beta chains from one sample, sequenced in a study of T cell changes during pregnancy in multiple sclerosis. TCRdb's copy holds only in-frame clones and misses some; the assay was immunoSEQ multiplex PCR. The top ten hold 1.2% of the sample, which has around 50,000 clones, more than 90% seen once. This specimen was peripheral blood, taken after pregnancy. These TCRs come from a female donor in good health, enrolled as a control in a pregnancy study. CDR3s include the opening cysteine and the closing phenylalanine or tryptophan. D genes are given only for firm matches. The size field is filled for only some rows; it gives once, few, many or a size class.

>-|TRBV7-9|-|TRBJ2-1
CASSSLSGYYNEQFF
TGTGCCAGCAGCTCCCTAAGCGGATACTACAATGAGCAGTTCTTC
>-|TRBV28|TRBD1|TRBJ1-5
CASSPTGVGRGRAQHF
TGTGCCAGCAGCCCGACAGGGGTAGGCCGCGGGAGGGCCCAGCATTTT
>once|TRBV7-9|TRBD2|TRBJ2-1
CASSPNLLAGADNEQFF
TGTGCCAGCAGCCCCAACCTACTAGCGGGGGCCGACAATGAGCAGTTCTTC
>-|TRBV25-1|-|TRBJ1-2
CASSGRGYGYTF
TGTGCCAGCAGTGGAAGGGGGTATGGCTACACCTTC
>-|TRBV27|TRBD1|TRBJ1-6
CASSVPGQGSRSPLHF
TGTGCCAGCAGTGTACCGGGACAGGGTTCGAGATCACCCCTCCACTTT
>once|TRBV28|TRBD1|TRBJ1-3
CASSFGTGTSGNTIYF
TGTGCCAGCAGTTTTGGGACAGGGACCTCTGGAAACACCATATATTTT
>-|TRBV28|TRBD1|TRBJ1-4
CASKFRDRVEKLFF
TGTGCCAGCAAGTTTCGGGACAGGGTTGAAAAACTGTTTTTT
>-|TRBV5-1|-|TRBJ2-2
CASSLTAAGSVVTGELFF
TGCGCCAGCAGCTTGACCGCGGCGGGGTCCGTCGTCACCGGGGAGCTGTTTTTT
>-|TRBV4-2|TRBD1|TRBJ1-1
CASSPRDRSNTEAFF
TGTGCCAGCAGCCCCCGGGACAGATCGAACACTGAAGCTTTCTTT
>-|TRBV27|TRBD1|TRBJ1-2
CASRTPTGGTNGYTF
TGTGCCAGCAGAACCCCCACAGGGGGTACGAATGGCTACACCTTC
>-|TRBV11-2|-|TRBJ2-5
CASSPSETQYF
TGTGCCAGCAGCCCTTCAGAGACCCAGTACTTC
>-|TRBV7-2|TRBD1|TRBJ1-5
CASSSRQGAVQPQHF
TGTGCCAGCAGCTCCAGACAGGGGGCCGTTCAGCCCCAGCATTTT
>-|TRBV10-3|TRBD1|TRBJ2-1
CAISVTGTGAYNEQFF
TGTGCCATCAGTGTGACCGGGACAGGGGCCTACAATGAGCAGTTCTTC
>-|TRBV6-4|-|TRBJ2-5
CASSDSQNGQQETQYF
TGTGCCAGCAGTGACTCCCAGAACGGACAGCAAGAGACCCAGTACTTC
>-|TRBV11-2|TRBD1|TRBJ2-2
CASSPRTGITGELFF
TGTGCCAGCAGCCCCCGGACAGGGATCACCGGGGAGCTGTTTTTT
>-|TRBV5-1|-|TRBJ2-1
CASSQTGDNEQFF
TGCGCCAGCAGCCAAACAGGTGACAATGAGCAGTTCTTC
>-|TRBV28|-|TRBJ1-6
CASSRRGSGSPLHF
TGTGCCAGCAGCCGTAGGGGTTCGGGTTCACCCCTCCACTTT